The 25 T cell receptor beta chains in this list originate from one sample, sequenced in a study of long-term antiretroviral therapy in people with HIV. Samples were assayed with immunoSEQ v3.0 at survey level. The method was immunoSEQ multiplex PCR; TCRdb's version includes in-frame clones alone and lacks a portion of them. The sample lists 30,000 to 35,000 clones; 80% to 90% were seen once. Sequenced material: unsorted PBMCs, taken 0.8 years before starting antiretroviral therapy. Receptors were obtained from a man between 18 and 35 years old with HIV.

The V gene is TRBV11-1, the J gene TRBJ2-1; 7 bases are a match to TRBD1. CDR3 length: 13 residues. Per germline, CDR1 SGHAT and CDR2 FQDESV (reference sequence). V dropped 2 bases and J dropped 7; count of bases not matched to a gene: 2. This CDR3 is CASSLNRGNEQFF. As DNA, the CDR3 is TGTGCCAGCAGCTTAAACAGGGGAAATGAGCAGTTCTTC.

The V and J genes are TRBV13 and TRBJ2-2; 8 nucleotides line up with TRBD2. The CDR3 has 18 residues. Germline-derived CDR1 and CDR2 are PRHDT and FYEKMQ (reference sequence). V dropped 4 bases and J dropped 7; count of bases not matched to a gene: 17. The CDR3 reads CASSYRGPGTSFFGELFF. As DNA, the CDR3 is TGTGCCAGCAGCTATAGAGGCCCGGGGACTAGTTTTTTCGGGGAGCTGTTTTTT.

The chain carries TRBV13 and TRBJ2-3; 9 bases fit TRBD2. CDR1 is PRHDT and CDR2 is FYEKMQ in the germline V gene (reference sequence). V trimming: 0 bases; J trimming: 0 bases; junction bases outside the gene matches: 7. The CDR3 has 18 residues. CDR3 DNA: TGTGCCAGCAGCTTAGGCCTAGCGGGATGGGGAAGCACAGATACGCAGTATTTT. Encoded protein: CASSLGLAGWGSTDTQYF.

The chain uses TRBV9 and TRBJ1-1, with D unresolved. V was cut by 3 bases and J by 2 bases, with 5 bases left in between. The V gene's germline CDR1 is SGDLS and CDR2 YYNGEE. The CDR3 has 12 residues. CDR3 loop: CASSASNTEAFF. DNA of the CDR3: TGTGCCAGCAGCGCCAGCAACACTGAAGCTTTCTTT.

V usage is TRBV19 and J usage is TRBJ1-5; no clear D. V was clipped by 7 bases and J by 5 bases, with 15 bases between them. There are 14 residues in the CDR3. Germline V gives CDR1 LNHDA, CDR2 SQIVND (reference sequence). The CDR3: CASNPDVADQPQHF. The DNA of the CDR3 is TGTGCCAGTAACCCGGATGTGGCGGATCAGCCCCAGCATTTT.

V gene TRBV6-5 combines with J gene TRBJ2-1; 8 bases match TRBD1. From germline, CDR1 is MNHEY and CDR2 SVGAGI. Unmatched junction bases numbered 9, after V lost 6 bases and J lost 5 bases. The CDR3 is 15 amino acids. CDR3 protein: CASRFQGAGNNEQFF. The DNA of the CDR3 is TGTGCCAGCAGATTCCAGGGGGCAGGGAACAATGAGCAGTTCTTC.

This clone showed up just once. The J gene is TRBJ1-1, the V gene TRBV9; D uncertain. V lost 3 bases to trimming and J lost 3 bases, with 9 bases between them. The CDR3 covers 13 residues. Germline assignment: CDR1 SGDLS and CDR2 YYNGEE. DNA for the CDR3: TGTGCCAGCAGCGCCGCCGGCGACACTGAAGCTTTCTTT. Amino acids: CASSAAGDTEAFF.

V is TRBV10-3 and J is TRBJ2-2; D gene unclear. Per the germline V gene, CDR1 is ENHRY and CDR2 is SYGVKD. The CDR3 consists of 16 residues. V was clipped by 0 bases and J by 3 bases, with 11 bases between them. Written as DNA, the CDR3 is TGTGCCATCAGTGAGTCGAAAGGGCCACACACCGGGGAGCTGTTTTTT. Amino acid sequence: CAISESKGPHTGELFF.

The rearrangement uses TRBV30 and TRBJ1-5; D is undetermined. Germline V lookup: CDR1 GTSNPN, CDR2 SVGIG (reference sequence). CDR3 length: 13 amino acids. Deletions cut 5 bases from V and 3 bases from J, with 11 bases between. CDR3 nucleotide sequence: TGTGCCTGGGGTGGAGAAAACAATCAGCCCCAGCATTTT. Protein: CAWGGENNQPQHF.

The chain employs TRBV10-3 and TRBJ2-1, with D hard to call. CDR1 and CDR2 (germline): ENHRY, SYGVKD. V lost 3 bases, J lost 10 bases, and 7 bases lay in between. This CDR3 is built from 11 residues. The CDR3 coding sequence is TGTGCCATCAGTGAACGCGGCGAGCAGTTCTTC. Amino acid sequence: CAISERGEQFF.

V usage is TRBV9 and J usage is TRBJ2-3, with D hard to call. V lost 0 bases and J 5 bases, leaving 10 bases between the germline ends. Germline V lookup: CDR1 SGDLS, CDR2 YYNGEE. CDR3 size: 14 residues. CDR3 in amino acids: CASSVAGSRDTQYF. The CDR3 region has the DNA TGTGCCAGCAGCGTAGCCGGCTCGCGAGATACGCAGTATTTT.

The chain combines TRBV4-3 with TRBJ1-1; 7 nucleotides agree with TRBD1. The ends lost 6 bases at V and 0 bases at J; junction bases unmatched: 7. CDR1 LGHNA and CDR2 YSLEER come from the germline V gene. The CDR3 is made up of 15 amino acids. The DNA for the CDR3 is TGCGCCAGCAGGGCCTTACAGGGGATGAACACTGAAGCTTTCTTT. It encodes CASRALQGMNTEAFF.

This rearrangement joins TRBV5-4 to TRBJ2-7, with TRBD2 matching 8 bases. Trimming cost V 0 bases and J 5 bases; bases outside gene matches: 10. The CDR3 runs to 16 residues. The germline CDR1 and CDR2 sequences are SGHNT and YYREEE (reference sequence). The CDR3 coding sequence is TGTGCCAGCAGCTTGGGGTCGGGAGGGCCGATGAACGAGCAGTACTTC. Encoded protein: CASSLGSGGPMNEQYF.

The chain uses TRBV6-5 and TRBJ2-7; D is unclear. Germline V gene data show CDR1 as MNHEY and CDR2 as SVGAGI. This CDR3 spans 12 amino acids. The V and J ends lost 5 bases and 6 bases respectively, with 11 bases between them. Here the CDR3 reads CASSKSLAEQYF. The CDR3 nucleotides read TGTGCCAGCAGTAAGAGCTTAGCCGAGCAGTACTTC.

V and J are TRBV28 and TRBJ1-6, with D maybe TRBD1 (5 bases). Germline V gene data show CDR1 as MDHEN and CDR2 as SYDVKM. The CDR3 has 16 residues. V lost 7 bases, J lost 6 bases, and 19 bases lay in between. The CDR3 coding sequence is TGTGCCAGCAAACGGGAGACCGGGGGTTTTAATTCACCCCTCCACTTT. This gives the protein CASKRETGGFNSPLHF.

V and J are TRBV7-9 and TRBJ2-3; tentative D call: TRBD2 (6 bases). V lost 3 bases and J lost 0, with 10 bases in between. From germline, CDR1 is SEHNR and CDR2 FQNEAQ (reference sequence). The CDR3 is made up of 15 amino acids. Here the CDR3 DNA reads TGTGCCAGCAGCTTTATGGGGACTAGCACAGATACGCAGTATTTT. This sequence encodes CASSFMGTSTDTQYF. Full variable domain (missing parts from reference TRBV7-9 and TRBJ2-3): DTGVSQNPRHKITKRGQNVTFRCDPISEHNRLYWYRQTLGQGPEFLTYFQNEAQLEKSRLLSDRFSAERPKGSFSTLEIQRTEQGDSAMYLCASSFMGTSTDTQYFGPGTRLTVL.

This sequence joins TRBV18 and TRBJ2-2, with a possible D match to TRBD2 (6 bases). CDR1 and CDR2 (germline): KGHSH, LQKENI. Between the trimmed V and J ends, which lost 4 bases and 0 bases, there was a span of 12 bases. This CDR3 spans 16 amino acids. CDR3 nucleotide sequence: TGTGCCAGCTCACGTCCGGGACTGACGAACACCGGGGAGCTGTTTTTT. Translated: CASSRPGLTNTGELFF.

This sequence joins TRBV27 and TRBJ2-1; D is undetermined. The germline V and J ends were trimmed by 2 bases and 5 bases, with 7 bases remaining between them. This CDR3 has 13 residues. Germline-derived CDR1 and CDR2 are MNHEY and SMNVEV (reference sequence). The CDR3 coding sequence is TGTGCCAGCAGTTTACTAGAGGACAATGAGCAGTTCTTC. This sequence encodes CASSLLEDNEQFF.

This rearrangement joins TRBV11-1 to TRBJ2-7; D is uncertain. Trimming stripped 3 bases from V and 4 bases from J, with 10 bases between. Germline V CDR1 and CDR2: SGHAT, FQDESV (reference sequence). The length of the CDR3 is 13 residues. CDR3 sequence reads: CASSLERWYEQYF. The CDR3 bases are TGTGCCAGCAGCTTGGAACGGTGGTACGAGCAGTACTTC.

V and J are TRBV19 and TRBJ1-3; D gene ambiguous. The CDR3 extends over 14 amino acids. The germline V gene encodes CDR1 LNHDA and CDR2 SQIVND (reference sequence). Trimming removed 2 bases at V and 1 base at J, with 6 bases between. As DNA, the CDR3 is TGTGCCAGTAGTATAACGGGGTCTGGAAACACCATATATTTT. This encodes CASSITGSGNTIYF.

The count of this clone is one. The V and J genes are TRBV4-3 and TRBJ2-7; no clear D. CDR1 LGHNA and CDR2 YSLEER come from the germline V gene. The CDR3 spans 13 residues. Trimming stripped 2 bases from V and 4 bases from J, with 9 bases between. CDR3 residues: CASSQSYRYEQYF. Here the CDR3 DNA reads TGCGCCAGCAGCCAATCCTACCGGTACGAGCAGTACTTC.

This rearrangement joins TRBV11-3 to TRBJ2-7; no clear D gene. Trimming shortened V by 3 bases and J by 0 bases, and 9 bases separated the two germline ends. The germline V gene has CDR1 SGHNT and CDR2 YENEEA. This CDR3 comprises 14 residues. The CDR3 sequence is CASSLSHSSYEQYF. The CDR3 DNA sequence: TGTGCCAGCAGCTTGAGCCATAGCTCCTACGAGCAGTACTTC.

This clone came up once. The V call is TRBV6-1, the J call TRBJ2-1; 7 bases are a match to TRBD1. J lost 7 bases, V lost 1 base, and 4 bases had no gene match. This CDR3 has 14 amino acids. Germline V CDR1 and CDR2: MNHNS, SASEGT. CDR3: CASSEGRGQNEQFF. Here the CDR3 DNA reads TGTGCCAGCAGTGAAGGAAGGGGGCAGAATGAGCAGTTCTTC.

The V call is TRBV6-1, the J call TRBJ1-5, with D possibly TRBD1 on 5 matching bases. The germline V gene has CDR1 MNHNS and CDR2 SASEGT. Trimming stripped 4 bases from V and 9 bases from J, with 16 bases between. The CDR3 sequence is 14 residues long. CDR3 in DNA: TGTGCCAGCAGTGTCGTCACGGGGGTGAGGCCCCAGCATTTT. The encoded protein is CASSVVTGVRPQHF.

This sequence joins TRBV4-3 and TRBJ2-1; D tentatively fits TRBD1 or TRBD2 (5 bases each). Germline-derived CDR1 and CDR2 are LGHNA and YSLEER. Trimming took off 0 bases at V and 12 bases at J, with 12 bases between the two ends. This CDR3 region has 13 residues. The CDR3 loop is CASSQDMSGGQFF. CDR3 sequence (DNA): TGCGCCAGCAGCCAAGATATGAGTGGGGGGCAGTTCTTC.